This entry features one T cell receptor beta chain sequence. The antigen is undetermined. A multiplex PCR was run with 60 Vbeta primers and 13 Jbeta primers. Method: immunoSEQ multiplex PCR; TCRdb's copy keeps in-frame clones and lacks some. Of 150,000 to 250,000 clones listed, around three quarters were seen once; the top ten hold about 2.1%. Likely unrecorded immune exposures existed in these nominally healthy donors. CDR1 is SGHNT, CDR2 YYREEE, per germline (reference sequence). This CDR3 is built from 17 residues. V gave up 2 bases and J gave up 7 bases; unmatched junction bases: 14. The data are from a study of cytomegalovirus exposure and HLA in healthy donors. Overall study findings and caveats: A later analysis linked some 17,000 TCR beta sequences to HLA alleles at 0.05 false discovery rate.

The sequenced sample was PBMCs. The chain combines TRBV5-4 with TRBJ2-2; TRBD1 agrees at 7 bases. The sequence came from a man aged 30-40 years in good health and CMV-seronegative. The CDR3 loop is CASSFPPDRSFDGELFF. CDR3 coding DNA: TGTGCCAGCAGCTTCCCCCCGGACAGGTCCTTCGACGGGGAGCTGTTTTTT.